Presented here are 5 T cell receptor beta chains from one specimen sequenced in a study of T cell responses to AZD1222 COVID-19 vaccine. Repertoires were generated with immunoSEQ multiplex PCR, while TCRdb's copy carries only in-frame clones and drops some. Seen here are about 140,000 clones, about 91% observed once, and the top ten hold 2.5% to 3%. The input for sequencing was peripheral blood, taken on day 0 of AZD1222 vaccination. The receptors stem from an adult in good health.

The chain combines TRBV7-8 with TRBJ2-3, with TRBD2 matching over 9 bases. This CDR3 is 16 amino acids long. Germline V gene lookup returns CDR1 SGHVS and CDR2 FQNEAQ. Trimming took 2 bases from V and 0 from J; bases not matched to a gene: 3. CDR3 in amino acids: CASSLFTSGSTDTQYF. CDR3 sequence (DNA): TGTGCCAGCAGCTTATTTACTAGCGGGAGCACAGATACGCAGTATTTT.

This clone was detected once. The chain carries TRBV11-3 and TRBJ2-7; 8 bases are a match to TRBD1. The CDR3 extends over 16 amino acids. Germline trimming cut 5 bases from V and 1 base from J; bases unmatched to any gene: 10. In germline, CDR1 is SGHNT, CDR2 YENEEA. The CDR3, as DNA: TGTGCCAGCAGCCCTAGGTCGGACAGGGAGTCCTACGAGCAGTACTTC. This translates into CASSPRSDRESYEQYF. Variable domain in full (rest from reference TRBV11-3 and TRBJ2-7): EAGVVQSPRYKIIEKKQPVAFWCNPISGHNTLYWYLQNLGQGPELLIRYENEEAVDDSQLPKDRFSAERLKGVDSTLKIQPAELGDSAVYLCASSPRSDRESYEQYFGPGTRLTVT.

The gene calls are TRBV6-5 and TRBJ1-1, with TRBD1 identical over 7 bases. J gave up 6 bases and V 7 bases, and 8 bases lay outside the gene matches. Per germline, CDR1 MNHEY and CDR2 SVGAGI. This CDR3 contains 13 residues. CDR3 bases: TGTGCCAGCACTAGACAGGGTGGGGCTGAAGCTTTCTTT. It encodes CASTRQGGAEAFF.

The V and J genes are TRBV10-2 and TRBJ1-5; D is ambiguous. The length of the CDR3 is 14 residues. Germline-derived CDR1 and CDR2 are WSHSY and SAAADI. With 8 bases removed from V and 1 base from J, the gap between germline ends came to 12 bases. For the CDR3, the DNA is TGCGCCAGCGGGTTAGCTACAAGCAATCAGCCCCAGCATTTT. Translating it yields CASGLATSNQPQHF.

The chain has TRBV4-3 and TRBJ2-7; D may match TRBD1 or TRBD2 (5 bases each). Germline assignment: CDR1 LGHNA and CDR2 YSLEER. Trimming cost V 4 bases and J 0 bases, with 10 bases left between them. The CDR3 extends over 14 amino acids. The CDR3 DNA is TGCGCCAGCAGCCTCCGGGACGGCTCCTACGAGCAGTACTTC. Amino acid sequence: CASSLRDGSYEQYF.